Following are 31 T cell receptor beta chains from one sample sequenced in a study of T cell repertoires and Cas9 in healthy adults. Measured with immunoSEQ multiplex PCR; TCRdb has only the in-frame clones, and not every one. The table lists 20,000 to 25,000 clones, under 95% of them singletons. The source material was CD4+ effector T cells (CD127+, CD25-, CD137-, CD154-) from PBMCs; culture status not recorded. Receptors originate from a human donor in good health.

The count of this clone is one. The J gene is TRBJ1-6, the V gene TRBV7-6; a possible D gene is TRBD1 (5 bases). The CDR3 length is 14 residues. Trimming left V 5 bases short and J 11 bases short, with 16 bases between. Germline CDR1 is SGHVS and CDR2 is FNYEAQ. This CDR3 is CASSRGQGLTPLHF. In DNA form, the CDR3 reads TGTGCCAGCAGCCGAGGCCAGGGCTTAACACCCCTCCACTTT.

J is TRBJ1-1 and V is TRBV7-9; D is uncertain. This CDR3 region has 14 residues. Germline V gene data show CDR1 as SEHNR and CDR2 as FQNEAQ (reference sequence). V was cut by 1 base and J by 1 base, with 7 bases left in between. DNA of the CDR3: TGTGCCAGCAGCTTAGGGATTCAGAACACTGAAGCTTTCTTT. This gives the protein CASSLGIQNTEAFF.

Worth noting for this clone: Other DNA sequences in the sample encode the same CDR3. This chain uses TRBV19 with TRBJ2-5; possible D gene TRBD2, 6 bases. V lost 1 base to trimming and J lost 4 bases, with 7 bases between them. The germline CDR1 and CDR2 sequences are LNHDA and SQIVND (reference sequence). CDR3 length: 13 amino acids. CDR3 sequence (DNA): TGTGCCAGTAGTATAGCGGGAGCAGAGACCCAGTACTTC. Translating it yields CASSIAGAETQYF.

The rearrangement links TRBV5-4 to TRBJ1-2; D call uncertain. The CDR3 spans 15 residues. CDR1 is SGHNT, CDR2 YYREEE, per germline (reference sequence). The V gene lost 4 bases and the J gene lost 4 bases, with 17 bases spanning the gap. The CDR3 DNA reads as TGTGCCAGCAGCGCCATTACAGCGATCAGCTATGGCTACACCTTC. It translates to CASSAITAISYGYTF.

This chain uses TRBV19 with TRBJ2-3, with 16 bases matching TRBD2. This CDR3 region has 18 residues. J lost 2 bases, V lost 4 bases, and 6 bases had no gene match. Germline CDR1 and CDR2: LNHDA and SQIVND (reference sequence). In DNA, the CDR3 is TGTGCCAGTAGTAGGGGACTAGCGGGGGGGGCATCCACAGATACGCAGTATTTT. It codes for CASSRGLAGGASTDTQYF.

This rearrangement joins TRBV4-3 to TRBJ2-3; TRBD2 agrees at 11 bases. Germline trimming cut 1 base from V and 1 base from J; bases unmatched to any gene: 4. From germline, CDR1 is LGHNA and CDR2 YSLEER. The CDR3 runs 17 residues. The DNA for the CDR3 is TGCGCCAGCAGCCAAGGTTCACTAGCGGGGGGCACAGATACGCAGTATTTT. This codes for CASSQGSLAGGTDTQYF.

This chain uses TRBV14 with TRBJ2-3; D gene uncertain. The CDR3 extends over 13 amino acids. CDR1 SGHDN and CDR2 FVKESK come from the germline V gene. The V end was cut by 4 bases, the J end by 5 bases, with 10 bases between. CDR3 region: CASSRNFRDTQYF. In nucleotides, the CDR3 is TGTGCCAGCAGCCGGAATTTTAGAGATACGCAGTATTTT.

The rearrangement joins TRBV19 to TRBJ2-1, with 8 bases lining up with TRBD1. J was trimmed by 2 bases and V by 9 bases; bases with no gene match: 3. The CDR3 consists of 13 residues. The germline CDR1 and CDR2 sequences are LNHDA and SQIVND (reference sequence). CDR3 bases: TGTGCCAGGACAGGGGCCCCCTACAATGAGCAGTTCTTC. This translates into CARTGAPYNEQFF.

The rearrangement uses TRBV19 and TRBJ1-2; TRBD1 is a possible D gene (5 bases). The CDR3 is made up of 15 amino acids. Germline lookup yields CDR1 LNHDA and CDR2 SQIVND (reference sequence). With 0 bases removed from V and 4 bases from J, the gap between germline ends came to 12 bases. Here the CDR3 reads CASSIDRGTRYGYTF. CDR3 nucleotide sequence: TGTGCCAGTAGTATAGATCGAGGGACCCGCTATGGCTACACCTTC.

CDR3 loop: CASSLSVRGRETQYF. In DNA form, the CDR3 reads TGTGCCAGCAGTCTTTCTGTGAGGGGGCGAGAGACCCAGTACTTC. The chain is built from TRBV27 and TRBJ2-5, with TRBD1 matching over 7 bases. The CDR3 extends over 15 amino acids. The junction had 10 bases not matched to a gene; V was cut back by 5 bases and J by 4 bases. Germline CDR1 MNHEY, CDR2 SMNVEV (reference sequence).

The chain uses TRBV29-1 and TRBJ1-1; D unclear. CDR1 and CDR2 (germline): SQVTM, ANQGSEA. This CDR3 has 13 amino acids. V lost 2 bases, J lost 0 bases, and 7 bases lay in between. The CDR3 DNA reads as TGCAGCGTTGAAAGGGTCATGAACACTGAAGCTTTCTTT. This translates into CSVERVMNTEAFF. Based on the CDR3 plus reference TRBV29-1 and TRBJ1-1, the full variable domain is SAVISQKPSRDICQRGTSLTIQCQVDSQVTMMFWYRQQPGQSLTLIATANQGSEATYESGFVIDKFPISRPNLTFSTLTVSNMSPEDSSIYLCSVERVMNTEAFFGQGTRLTVV.

By share, this clone ranks as medium-sized. The chain is built from TRBV4-3 and TRBJ2-7; 10 bases align to TRBD2. The CDR3 covers 16 residues. J gave up 1 base and V 1 base, and 4 bases lay outside the gene matches. The germline V gene encodes CDR1 LGHNA and CDR2 YSLEER. CDR3 DNA sequence: TGCGCCAGCAGCCAAGCAGGACTAGCGGATTCCTACGAGCAGTACGTC. It is translated as CASSQAGLADSYEQYV.

The V call is TRBV6-1, the J call TRBJ2-7; 7 bases are shared with TRBD1. With V trimmed by 2 bases and J by 2 bases, 6 bases remained unmatched. Germline lookup yields CDR1 MNHNS and CDR2 SASEGT. The CDR3 length is 15 residues. The CDR3 region has the DNA TGTGCCAGCAGTGAATCGGTAGGGGGCCCCTACGAGCAGTACGTC. Translating gives CASSESVGGPYEQYV.

The chain has TRBV28 and TRBJ2-7, with unresolved D. V was shortened by 5 bases and J by 2 bases, with 4 bases between the two germline ends. CDR1 MDHEN and CDR2 SYDVKM come from the germline V gene. The length of the CDR3 is 11 residues. CDR3 nucleotides: TGTGCCAGCAGTCGAGCCTACGAGCAGTACTTC. Its protein is CASSRAYEQYF.

The chain combines TRBV6-1 with TRBJ2-5; 8 nucleotides align to TRBD1. Trimming removed 2 bases from V and 10 bases from J; junction bases left unmatched: 6. The length of the CDR3 is 13 residues. The germline CDR1 and CDR2 sequences are MNHNS and SASEGT. CDR3 loop: CASSENNRGDQYF. In nucleotides, the CDR3 is TGTGCCAGCAGTGAAAATAACAGGGGGGACCAGTACTTC.

The V call is TRBV7-3, the J call TRBJ2-3; no clear D. The CDR3 has 12 residues. V lost 6 bases, J lost 0 bases, and 4 bases lay in between. Germline V gene sequence: CDR1 SGHTA, CDR2 FQGTGA. In nucleotides, the CDR3 is TGTGCCAGCAGTTCTAGCACAGATACGCAGTATTTT. Its protein is CASSSSTDTQYF. Variable domain in full (rest from reference TRBV7-3 and TRBJ2-3): GAGVSQTPSNKVTEKGKYVELRCDPISGHTALYWYRQSLGQGPEFLIYFQGTGAADDSGLPNDRFFAVRPEGSVSTLKIQRTERGDSAVYLCASSSSTDTQYFGPGTRLTVL.

J is TRBJ2-1 and V is TRBV5-1, with 8 bases that match TRBD1. The germline gives CDR1 SGHRS, CDR2 YFSETQ. The J segment lost 5 bases and the V segment lost 5 bases, leaving 15 bases of the junction unmatched. This CDR3 contains 17 residues. Written as DNA, the CDR3 is TGCGCCAGCAGGCGAGGGGGTCGTGGGACAGGAGACAATGAGCAGTTCTTC. Translation: CASRRGGRGTGDNEQFF.

This chain uses TRBV6-1 with TRBJ1-5; D unclear. The CDR3 consists of 13 residues. Trimming left V 7 bases short and J 6 bases short, with 13 bases between. Germline loops: CDR1 MNHNS, CDR2 SASEGT. CDR3: CASNLDRSQPQHF. CDR3 in DNA: TGTGCCAGCAATCTTGACCGGAGTCAGCCCCAGCATTTT.

V gene TRBV7-6 combines with J gene TRBJ1-1; D not resolved. The CDR3 contains 15 residues. CDR1 is SGHVS, CDR2 FNYEAQ, per germline. V shed 7 bases and J shed 3 bases, with 18 bases lying between them. CDR3 amino acids: CASTPDGESYTEAFF. The CDR3 DNA is TGTGCCAGCACTCCGGACGGGGAGAGTTACACTGAAGCTTTCTTT.

This chain links TRBV6-6 with TRBJ2-3; D call uncertain. The germline V gene has CDR1 MNHNY and CDR2 SVGAGI (reference sequence). This CDR3 has 11 amino acids. The V and J ends lost 7 bases and 4 bases respectively, with 6 bases between them. The CDR3 coding sequence is TGTGCCAGCACTCAGGCAGATACGCAGTATTTT. Translation: CASTQADTQYF.

The chain couples TRBV18 to TRBJ2-1; 7 bases are shared with TRBD2. CDR1 and CDR2 (germline): KGHSH, LQKENI. There are 12 residues in the CDR3. The V gene end was trimmed by 2 bases and the J gene end by 10 bases; junction bases not matched to a gene: 2. CDR3 sequence: CASSPGGVEQFF. In DNA form, the CDR3 reads TGTGCCAGCTCACCAGGGGGGGTAGAGCAGTTCTTC.

J is TRBJ2-4 and V is TRBV9; D gene unclear. CDR1 is SGDLS and CDR2 is YYNGEE in the germline V gene. This CDR3 comprises 15 residues. Between the trimmed V and J ends, which lost 0 bases and 0 bases, there was a span of 7 bases. CDR3 bases: TGTGCCAGCAGCGTAGCTGGCTCAGCCAAAAACATTCAGTACTTC. Translated, it gives CASSVAGSAKNIQYF.

The sample holds a few counts of this clone. CDR3 protein: CASSIAGPYEQYF. The DNA for the CDR3 is TGTGCCAGTAGTATAGCCGGGCCCTACGAGCAGTACTTC. This chain uses TRBV19 with TRBJ2-7; D not certain. The CDR3 sequence is 13 residues long. CDR1 is LNHDA, CDR2 SQIVND, per germline (reference sequence). V was pared by 1 base and J by 2 bases, with 6 bases between.

Here the CDR3 DNA reads TGTGCCAGCAGTTACTCGGAGGGGGGGCCGTCGGGTACGCAGTATTTT. Protein: CASSYSEGGPSGTQYF. The chain carries TRBV6-5 and TRBJ2-3; maybe TRBD2 (7 bases). The V gene's germline CDR1 is MNHEY and CDR2 SVGAGI. V was trimmed by 0 bases and J by 8 bases, leaving 18 bases between them. The CDR3 is 16 amino acids.

The chain recombines TRBV5-1 with TRBJ1-1; no clear D. CDR3 size: 15 residues. The V end was cut by 0 bases, the J end by 3 bases, with 12 bases between. Germline-derived CDR1 and CDR2 are SGHRS and YFSETQ. CDR3 loop: CASSLAQAHDTEAFF. Written as DNA, the CDR3 is TGCGCCAGCAGCTTGGCGCAGGCCCATGACACTGAAGCTTTCTTT.

The rearrangement joins TRBV7-2 to TRBJ2-6, with D possibly being TRBD1 (5 bases). The V gene lost 4 bases and the J gene lost 1 base, with 14 bases spanning the gap. The germline gives CDR1 SGHTA, CDR2 FQGNSA. This CDR3 comprises 17 residues. In DNA form, the CDR3 reads TGTGCCAGCAGCTCCGGAAGGGGATTGTCTGGGGCCAACGTCCTGACTTTC. Translating gives CASSSGRGLSGANVLTF.

The rearrangement uses TRBV19 and TRBJ2-7; tentatively, D is TRBD1 or TRBD2 (5 bases each). CDR1 and CDR2 from the germline V gene are LNHDA and SQIVND (reference sequence). There are 15 residues in the CDR3. V gave up 8 bases and J gave up 2 bases, with 19 bases separating them. In DNA form, the CDR3 reads TGTGCCAGTCTGAAGGTAGGGACCAAGGCCTACGAGCAGTACGTC. Its protein product is CASLKVGTKAYEQYV.

The genes are TRBV5-1 and TRBJ2-7; 8 nucleotides align to TRBD1. Germline CDR1 reads SGHRS; CDR2 reads YFSETQ. CDR3 size: 13 residues. Unmatched junction bases numbered 3, after V lost 1 base and J lost 6 bases. CDR3 nucleotides: TGCGCCAGCAGCTTGAACCAGGGGGCCGAGCAGTACGTC. Protein product: CASSLNQGAEQYV.

The gene calls are TRBV7-2 and TRBJ2-3; no clear D. CDR1 SGHTA and CDR2 FQGNSA come from the germline V gene. Trimming stripped 4 bases from V and 3 bases from J, with 11 bases between. The CDR3 runs to 14 residues. The CDR3 region is CASSSRPRTDTQYF. The CDR3 DNA reads as TGTGCCAGCAGCTCTCGGCCCCGAACAGATACGCAGTATTTT.

This chain uses TRBV29-1 with TRBJ1-1; no reliable D call. The CDR3 consists of 12 residues. Germline CDR1 SQVTM, CDR2 ANQGSEA. Trimming shortened V by 7 bases and J by 4 bases, and 13 bases separated the two germline ends. This chain's CDR3 is CSASLLSTEAFF. The CDR3 DNA reads as TGCAGCGCCTCACTTCTGAGCACTGAAGCTTTCTTT.

In DNA form, the CDR3 reads TGTGCCAGCTCACCACAACCAGGGGACAATAATTCACCCCTCCACTTT. It translates to CASSPQPGDNNSPLHF. The V call is TRBV18, the J call TRBJ1-6, with a tentative D call TRBD1 (6 bases). The CDR3 covers 16 residues. Trimming took 1 base from V and 5 from J, leaving 12 bases between them. Germline assignment: CDR1 KGHSH and CDR2 LQKENI.